The clone carrying this T cell receptor (beta chain) came up many times. The data derive from a study of early T cells in non-severe SARS-CoV-2 infection. Per germline, CDR1 SGHVS and CDR2 FNYEAQ. V shed 1 base and J shed 1 base, with 10 bases lying between them. There are 15 residues in the CDR3. Individual cDNA molecules received unique molecular identifiers. Each CDR3 protein gets one entry after TCRdb re-called the 5' RACE reads with MiXCR. The sample includes more than 35,000 distinct CDR3 sequences, 11% of them seen just once. The source is an adult who was a healthcare worker with PCR-confirmed SARS-CoV-2 infection or an uninfected control (not recorded which). The rearrangement joins TRBV7-6 to TRBJ1-1; unclear D gene. The sample taken for sequencing was whole blood. CDR3 loop: CASSLEGAGNTEAFF. In DNA, the CDR3 is TGTGCCAGCAGCTTAGAGGGCGCCGGGAACACTGAAGCTTTCTTT.